These 15 T cell receptor beta chains were all obtained from the same sample, sequenced in a study of cytomegalovirus exposure and HLA in healthy donors. PCR used 60 Vbeta primers and 13 Jbeta primers. TCRdb's copy holds only in-frame clones and misses some; the assay was immunoSEQ multiplex PCR. Of about 170,000 clones listed, around 83% are singletons. Sequenced material: PBMCs. The receptors stem from a young man in good health and CMV-seropositive.

The J gene is TRBJ2-1, the V gene TRBV12-5; tentatively, D is TRBD2 (5 bases). Germline-derived CDR1 and CDR2 are LGHNT and FRNRAP. Trimming stripped 3 bases from V and 12 bases from J, with 18 bases between. This CDR3 comprises 14 residues. The CDR3 region has the DNA TGTGCTAGTGGTTTAGAGGGCCCCGGGTCCGGGCAGTTCTTC. It is translated as CASGLEGPGSGQFF.

This clone was observed a few times. V is TRBV10-2 and J is TRBJ2-7, with 7 bases fitting TRBD1. The CDR3 contains 14 residues. V shed 4 bases, J shed 3 bases, and the junction held 6 bases outside the gene matches. Germline loops: CDR1 WSHSY, CDR2 SAAADI. CDR3 sequence (DNA): TGCGCCAGCAGTGTCGGGCACAGGGGCTACGAGCAGTACGTC. This codes for CASSVGHRGYEQYV.

In this sample, this clone turned up once. The chain carries TRBV18 and TRBJ2-1; 13 bases are shared with TRBD2. The CDR3 has 16 amino acids. Germline CDR1 KGHSH, CDR2 LQKENI. J was trimmed by 7 bases and V by 0 bases; bases with no gene match: 3. The CDR3 spells CASSPPTSGRSNEQFF. CDR3 nucleotide sequence: TGTGCCAGCTCACCACCGACTAGCGGGAGGTCTAATGAGCAGTTCTTC. Filled out from reference TRBV18 and TRBJ2-1, the complete variable domain reads NAGVMQNPRHLVRRRGQEARLRCSPMKGHSHVYWYRQLPEEGLKFMVYLQKENIIDESGMPKERFSAEFPKEGPSILRIQQVVRGDSAAYFCASSPPTSGRSNEQFFGPGTRLTVL.

The chain carries TRBV4-3 and TRBJ2-1; 11 positions agree with TRBD2. This CDR3 is built from 17 residues. J gave up 0 bases and V 4 bases, and 5 bases lay outside the gene matches. Germline V gene lookup returns CDR1 LGHNA and CDR2 YSLEER. CDR3 bases: TGCGCCAGCAGCCGCTCCGGGACTAGCGGCTCCTACAATGAGCAGTTCTTC. It translates to CASSRSGTSGSYNEQFF.

The chain joins TRBV4-1 to TRBJ1-2; 7 bases agree with TRBD1. After removal of 4 bases from V and 8 bases from J, the junction contained 10 bases not matched to a gene. CDR3 length equals 14 residues. Germline-derived CDR1 and CDR2 are MGHRA and YSYEKL. CDR3: CASSPVTGMRGYTF. CDR3 bases: TGCGCCAGCAGCCCCGTGACAGGGATGAGGGGCTACACCTTC.

The rearrangement uses TRBV7-9 and TRBJ1-3; no reliable D call. The CDR3 has 11 amino acids. The germline CDR1 and CDR2 sequences are SEHNR and FQNEAQ (reference sequence). The ends were cut back, 8 bases at V and 4 bases at J, with 6 bases in the middle. This CDR3 is CASLIGNTIYF. CDR3 nucleotide sequence: TGTGCCAGCCTTATCGGAAACACCATATATTTT.

The CDR3, as DNA: TGTGCCAGCAGTCCGGGGACTTTCTACGAGCAGTACTTC. Its protein is CASSPGTFYEQYF. The rearrangement joins TRBV27 to TRBJ2-7; possible D gene TRBD2, 6 bases. The length of the CDR3 is 13 residues. V was trimmed by 5 bases and J by 3 bases, leaving 11 bases between them. The germline CDR1 and CDR2 sequences are MNHEY and SMNVEV (reference sequence).

Regarding this clone: Other DNA sequences in the sample encode the same CDR3. The chain joins TRBV19 to TRBJ2-2; possibly TRBD1 for D (6 bases). This CDR3 has 14 amino acids. Germline lookup yields CDR1 LNHDA and CDR2 SQIVND (reference sequence). V was pared by 5 bases and J by 5 bases, with 12 bases between. The CDR3 loop reads CASSLQGNTGELFF. DNA for the CDR3: TGTGCCAGTAGTTTACAGGGTAATACCGGGGAGCTGTTTTTT.

This chain uses TRBV6-4 with TRBJ2-3, with TRBD2 matching 7 bases. Looked up from germline, CDR1 is MRHNA and CDR2 is SNTAGT. The CDR3 has 15 residues. V was pared by 0 bases and J by 5 bases, with 5 bases of the junction left unmatched. In DNA, the CDR3 is TGTGCCAGCAGTGACTCAAGGGGAGGGCTAGATACGCAGTATTTT. Translated, it gives CASSDSRGGLDTQYF.

This chain uses TRBV25-1 with TRBJ1-1; no clear D. This CDR3 is built from 13 residues. From germline, CDR1 is MGHDK and CDR2 SYGVNS. V lost 6 bases and J lost 0, with 8 bases in between. DNA for the CDR3: TGTGCCAGCAGCGGGTCCATGAACACTGAAGCTTTCTTT. Its translation is CASSGSMNTEAFF.

This clone was observed once. V usage is TRBV2 and J usage is TRBJ1-5; D gene uncertain. The CDR3 length is 15 residues. Trimming removed 0 bases at V and 4 bases at J, with 10 bases between. Germline assignment: CDR1 SNHLY and CDR2 FYNNEI. Here the CDR3 reads CASSEALYSNQPQHF. The DNA for the CDR3 is TGTGCCAGCAGTGAAGCGCTTTACAGTAATCAGCCCCAGCATTTT. Variable domain in full (rest from reference TRBV2 and TRBJ1-5): EPEVTQTPSHQVTQMGQEVILRCVPISNHLYFYWYRQILGQKVEFLVSFYNNEISEKSEIFDDQFSVERPDGSNFTLKIRSTKLEDSAMYFCASSEALYSNQPQHFGDGTRLSIL.

The CDR3 coding sequence is TGTGCCAGCAGCCAAGATCCTAGCGGGAGAGGGAAGTTCTTC. It encodes CASSQDPSGRGKFF. V usage is TRBV4-2 and J usage is TRBJ2-1; TRBD2 matches 10 bases. This CDR3 comprises 14 residues. CDR1 is LGHNA, CDR2 YNFKEQ, per germline. Losses at the gene ends were 0 bases for V and 14 bases for J; bases not matched to a gene: 7.

The rearrangement links TRBV25-1 to TRBJ2-3; no definite D call. Trimming left V 4 bases short and J 6 bases short, with 11 bases between. This CDR3 has 13 residues. Per the germline V gene, CDR1 is MGHDK and CDR2 is SYGVNS. This chain's CDR3 is CASSVALWDTQYF. DNA for the CDR3: TGTGCCAGCAGTGTGGCCCTTTGGGATACGCAGTATTTT.

This clone was seen a handful of times. The V call is TRBV4-2, the J call TRBJ1-4, with no clear D. The CDR3 is 15 amino acids. Germline CDR1 is LGHNA and CDR2 is YNFKEQ. Trimming removed 1 base from V and 10 bases from J, with 16 bases in between. The CDR3 DNA is TGTGCCAGCAGCCAAGCCAGGACTAACCGAGGAAAACTGTTTTTT. The encoded protein is CASSQARTNRGKLFF.

This chain joins TRBV19 and TRBJ1-2, with D possibly matching TRBD1 (6 bases). Per germline, CDR1 LNHDA and CDR2 SQIVND (reference sequence). The ends were cut back, 2 bases at V and 1 base at J, with 14 bases in the middle. The CDR3 covers 16 residues. The CDR3 DNA follows: TGTGCCAGTAGTATATCAACGGGCAGGGGTAACTATGGCTACACCTTC. It encodes CASSISTGRGNYGYTF.